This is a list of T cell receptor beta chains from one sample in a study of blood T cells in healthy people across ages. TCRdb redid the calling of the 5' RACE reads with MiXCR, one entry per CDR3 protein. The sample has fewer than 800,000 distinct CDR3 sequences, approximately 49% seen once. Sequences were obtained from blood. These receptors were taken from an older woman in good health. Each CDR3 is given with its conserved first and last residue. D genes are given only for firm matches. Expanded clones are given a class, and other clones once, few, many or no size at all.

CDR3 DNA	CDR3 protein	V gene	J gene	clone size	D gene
TGTGCCAGCAGTTATGCGGGAGCAAGGGAGCTGTTTTTT	CASSYAGARELFF	TRBV6-2/TRBV6-3	TRBJ2-2	.	TRBD2
TGCAGTGCTAGAGGGAACCGGGGCTCGTATAATTCACCCCTCCACTTT	CSARGNRGSYNSPLHF	TRBV20-1	TRBJ1-6	.	.
TGCAGTGCCCCAACCGGGCCTTGGGGGAGCATTCAGTACTTC	CSAPTGPWGSIQYF	TRBV20-1	TRBJ2-4	.	.
TGTGCCAGCAGCCAACCGCGGTTGGTCTTTAACGAGCAGTACTTC	CASSQPRLVFNEQYF	TRBV4-2	TRBJ2-7	once	.
TGCAGTGCTAAGCCTGGTGGGTACACTGAAGCTTTCTTT	CSAKPGGYTEAFF	TRBV20-1	TRBJ1-1	.	.
TGTGCCAGCAGAAAGACTAGCGGGAGATCTTGGACCCAGTACTTC	CASRKTSGRSWTQYF	TRBV27	TRBJ2-5	.	TRBD2
TGTGCCAGCAGCCTGAGGGAGGAAGGGGAGCAGTACTTC	CASSLREEGEQYF	TRBV7-2	TRBJ2-7	few	.
TGTGCCAGCAGCGTCCGGGACAACTACAATGAGCAGTTCTTC	CASSVRDNYNEQFF	TRBV9	TRBJ2-1	.	.
TGCAGTGCTACCCCCCTAGCGGGATCATACGAGCAGTACTTC	CSATPLAGSYEQYF	TRBV20-1	TRBJ2-7	.	TRBD2
TGTGCCAGCAGTTTAAGGAAAGGCACGGAAAAACTGTTTTTT	CASSLRKGTEKLFF	TRBV12-3/TRBV12-4	TRBJ1-4	.	.
TGTGCCAGCAGTGAAGCGGGGTACGAAAAACTGTTTTTT	CASSEAGYEKLFF	TRBV2	TRBJ1-4	few	.
TGTGCCAGCAGCTCGAGTGGGACAGATAATTCACCCCTCCACTTT	CASSSSGTDNSPLHF	TRBV7-9	TRBJ1-6	.	TRBD1
TGTGCCAGCAAGGGGCAGGGGAGTAGCAATCAGCCCCAGCATTTT	CASKGQGSSNQPQHF	TRBV2	TRBJ1-5	.	.
TGTGCCAGCAGTAAAAACAGGGCGACCAGCTCTGGGGCCAACGTCCTGACTTTC	CASSKNRATSSGANVLTF	TRBV7-9	TRBJ2-6	.	.
TGCGCCAGCAGCTTTAACGGGGGCGCAGATGGCTACACCTTC	CASSFNGGADGYTF	TRBV5-1	TRBJ1-2	.	.
TGTGCCAGCAGTTTAGGGGGACAGCATCAAGAGACCCAGTACTTC	CASSLGGQHQETQYF	TRBV27	TRBJ2-5	.	TRBD1
TGTGCCAGCAGCTTGGGCGGGAGTGGGTACGAGCAGTACTTC	CASSLGGSGYEQYF	TRBV5-5	TRBJ2-7	many	TRBD2
TGTGCCAACAGTCCAGGGTGGCACTCACAAGAGACCCAGTACTTC	CANSPGWHSQETQYF	TRBV6-6	TRBJ2-5	.	.
TGCAGCGTTGCGAGGGAAACAGATACGCAGTATTTT	CSVARETDTQYF	TRBV29-1	TRBJ2-3	few	.
TGCAGTGCTAGAGATCCCCACAGAGATAATTCACCCCTCCACTTT	CSARDPHRDNSPLHF	TRBV20-1	TRBJ1-6	.	.
TGCAGTGCTAGAGAGGCCCCCGGACAGGGAGGCGAGACCCAGTACTTC	CSAREAPGQGGETQYF	TRBV20-1	TRBJ2-5	few	TRBD1
TGTGCCAGCAGCATCCGGAGAACTGAAGCTTTCTTT	CASSIRRTEAFF	TRBV7-2	TRBJ1-1	.	.
TGCAGCCACGGTGGGGGTTATTTATTGGAGACCCAGTACTTC	CSHGGGYLLETQYF	TRBV29-1	TRBJ2-5	many	.
TGTGCCAGCTCACCAACCCTGGGAGGGGCTGGGTACGAGCAGTACTTC	CASSPTLGGAGYEQYF	TRBV18	TRBJ2-7	once	TRBD2
TGTGCCAGCAGCTGCGGCAGGGACCACGAGCAGTACTTC	CASSCGRDHEQYF	TRBV7-9	TRBJ2-7	.	.
TGTGCCAGCAGTCCCCCCTCTTTAGCGGGATCTGGGAATGAGCAGTTCTTC	CASSPPSLAGSGNEQFF	TRBV6-1	TRBJ2-1	.	TRBD2
TGTGCCAGCTCACCCCCGGGGCTTGACCACGAGCAGTACTTC	CASSPPGLDHEQYF	TRBV18	TRBJ2-7	.	.